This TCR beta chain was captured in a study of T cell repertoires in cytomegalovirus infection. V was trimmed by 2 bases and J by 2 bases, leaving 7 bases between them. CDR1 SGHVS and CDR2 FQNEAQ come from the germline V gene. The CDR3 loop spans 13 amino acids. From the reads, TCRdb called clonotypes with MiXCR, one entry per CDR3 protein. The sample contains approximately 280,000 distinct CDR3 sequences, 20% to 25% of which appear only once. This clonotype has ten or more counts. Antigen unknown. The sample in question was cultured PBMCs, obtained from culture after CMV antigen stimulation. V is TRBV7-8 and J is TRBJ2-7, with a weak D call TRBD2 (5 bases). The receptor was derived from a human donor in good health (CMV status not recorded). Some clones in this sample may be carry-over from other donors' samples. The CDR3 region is CASSLRRPYEQYV. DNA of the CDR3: TGTGCCAGCAGCTTAAGGAGGCCCTACGAGCAGTACGTC.